A single T cell receptor (beta chain) is shown here with its context. These data originate in a study of blood T cell repertoires in COVID-19. Trimming stripped 1 base from V and 4 bases from J, with 26 bases between. The CDR3 loop spans 19 amino acids. Per germline, CDR1 SGHDN and CDR2 FVKESK. Sequencing used immunoSEQ multiplex PCR; TCRdb keeps in-frame clones, though not all of them. This repertoire shows about 81,000 clones, around 88% found once; its top ten account for about 4.8%. Sequenced material: peripheral blood. The chain couples TRBV14 to TRBJ2-7, with D possibly TRBD1 on 6 matching bases. This TCR was recovered from a woman aged 80 or older with acute or convalescent COVID-19. Here the CDR3 DNA reads TGTGCCAGCAGCCAAGTTGAGTTTGGAGACAGGCTCATCCCGTACGAGCAGTACTTC. Translating it yields CASSQVEFGDRLIPYEQYF.